The sequence of this T cell receptor (beta chain) was determined in a study of blood T cells in healthy people across ages. Study-level findings and limits: Higher diversity, along with more naive CD4+ cells, distinguished long-lived donors from aged donors.

This clonotype came up a few times. The target antigen is unknown. Germline-derived CDR1 and CDR2 are DFQATT and SNEGSKA (reference sequence). The CDR3 totals 14 residues. With 0 bases clipped from V and 5 bases from J, the junction kept 3 bases outside the gene matches. Alongside a J-beta primer mix, a sample-barcoded 5' primer served in a second PCR lasting roughly 7 to 12 cycles. From the 5' RACE reads, TCRdb called clonotypes with MiXCR, one entry per CDR3 protein. The table has around 800,000 distinct CDR3 sequences, less than 80% seen once; the top ten hold about a quarter. Isolation yielded PBMCs, at least 7 million per sample, in every case.

Sequencing used blood. The source is a man aged 25-45 years in good health. This chain links TRBV20-1 with TRBJ1-4; 7 positions agree with TRBD1. The CDR3: CSARDLGQNEKLFF. CDR3 sequence (DNA): TGCAGTGCTAGAGATCTGGGACAGAATGAAAAACTGTTTTTT.